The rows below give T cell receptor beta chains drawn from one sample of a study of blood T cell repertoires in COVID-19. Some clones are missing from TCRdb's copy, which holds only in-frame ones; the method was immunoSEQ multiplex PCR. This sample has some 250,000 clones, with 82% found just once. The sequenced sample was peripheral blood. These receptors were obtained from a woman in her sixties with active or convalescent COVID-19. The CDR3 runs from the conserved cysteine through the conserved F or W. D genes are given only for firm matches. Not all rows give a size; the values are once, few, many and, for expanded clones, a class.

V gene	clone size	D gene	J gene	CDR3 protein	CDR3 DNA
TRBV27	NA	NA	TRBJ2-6	CATRTGFSGANVLTF	TGTGCCACCCGAACCGGGTTCTCTGGGGCCAACGTCCTGACTTTC
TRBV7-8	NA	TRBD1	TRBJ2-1	CASSLARTGYNEQFF	TGTGCCAGCAGCTTAGCGAGGACAGGGTACAATGAGCAGTTCTTC
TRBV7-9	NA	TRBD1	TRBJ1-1	CASSTGQLNTEAFF	TGTGCCAGCAGCACGGGACAGTTGAACACTGAAGCTTTCTTT
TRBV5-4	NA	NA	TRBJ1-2	CASSFAGINYGYTF	TGTGCCAGCAGCTTCGCGGGGATTAACTATGGCTACACCTTC
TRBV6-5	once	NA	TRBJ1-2	CASSPDGVYGYTF	TGTGCCAGCAGTCCTGACGGGGTCTATGGCTACACCTTC
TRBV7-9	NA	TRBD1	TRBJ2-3	CATSRRGQITDTQYF	TGTGCCACCTCGAGAAGGGGGCAAATCACAGATACGCAGTATTTT
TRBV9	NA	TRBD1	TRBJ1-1	CASSVDPIGQGDHTEAFF	TGTGCCAGCAGCGTAGACCCCATCGGACAGGGGGACCACACTGAAGCTTTCTTT
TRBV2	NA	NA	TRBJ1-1	CASSAEGDTEAFF	TGTGCCAGCAGTGCGGAGGGAGATACTGAAGCTTTCTTT
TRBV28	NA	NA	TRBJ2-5	CASSFGGQKETQYF	TGTGCCAGCAGTTTTGGAGGGCAGAAAGAGACCCAGTACTTC
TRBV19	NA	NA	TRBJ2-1	CASSNGAEQFF	TGTGCCAGTAGTAATGGGGCTGAGCAGTTCTTC
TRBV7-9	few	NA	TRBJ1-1	CASSLVGGYGVNTEAFF	TGTGCCAGCAGCTTAGTGGGGGGTTACGGAGTGAACACTGAAGCTTTCTTT
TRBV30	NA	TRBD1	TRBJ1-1	CAWSVQGAVEAFF	TGTGCCTGGAGTGTACAGGGGGCAGTTGAAGCTTTCTTT
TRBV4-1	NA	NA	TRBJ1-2	CASSQGLGRRSLFGYTF	TGCGCCAGCAGCCAAGGGTTGGGCCGGAGGTCCCTTTTTGGCTACACCTTC
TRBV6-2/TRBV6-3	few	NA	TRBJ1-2	CASSYIQSLYGYTF	TGTGCCAGCAGTTACATACAGAGCCTATATGGCTACACCTTC
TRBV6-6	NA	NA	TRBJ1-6	CASSPFWTVNSPLHF	TGTGCCAGCAGTCCGTTTTGGACAGTGAATTCACCCCTCCACTTT
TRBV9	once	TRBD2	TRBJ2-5	CASSGTPGGETQYF	TGTGCCAGCAGCGGGACACCGGGGGGAGAGACCCAGTACTTC
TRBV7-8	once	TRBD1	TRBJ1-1	CASSLRGAGGGTEAFF	TGTGCCAGCAGCCTACGGGGGGCAGGGGGCGGCACTGAAGCTTTCTTT
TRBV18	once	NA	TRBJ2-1	CASSPRHKSNEQFF	TGTGCCAGCTCACCACGCCACAAGTCCAATGAGCAGTTCTTC
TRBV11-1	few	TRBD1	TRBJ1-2	CATWDGTGGDGYTF	TGTGCCACCTGGGACGGGACAGGGGGCGATGGCTACACCTTC
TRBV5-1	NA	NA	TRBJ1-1	CASSLLEGTEAFF	TGCGCCAGCTCGTTGCTCGAGGGCACTGAAGCTTTCTTT
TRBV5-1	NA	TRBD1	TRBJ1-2	CASSLDGTAYGYTF	TGCGCCAGCAGCTTGGATGGGACAGCCTATGGCTACACCTTC
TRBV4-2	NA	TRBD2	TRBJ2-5	CASSPAGRIAEQETQYF	TGTGCCAGCAGCCCCGCCGGGAGGATAGCGGAGCAAGAGACCCAGTACTTC
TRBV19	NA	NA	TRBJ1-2	CATARAGINYGYTF	TGTGCCACCGCCCGAGCGGGGATTAACTATGGCTACACCTTC
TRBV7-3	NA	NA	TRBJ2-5	CASSLTKSSLETQYF	TGTGCCAGCAGCTTAACTAAATCTAGCCTCGAGACCCAGTACTTC
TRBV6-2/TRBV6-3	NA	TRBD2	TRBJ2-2	CASSSSGANTGELFF	TGTGCCAGCAGTTCTAGCGGGGCCAACACCGGGGAGCTGTTTTTT
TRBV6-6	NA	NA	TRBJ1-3	CASRVIGTLEGNTIYF	TGTGCCAGCAGGGTAATTGGGACTCTGGAAGGAAACACCATATATTTT
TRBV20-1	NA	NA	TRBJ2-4	CSASLGIQYF	TGCAGTGCTAGCCTAGGCATTCAGTACTTC
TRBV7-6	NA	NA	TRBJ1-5	CASSSRPYQPQHF	TGTGCCAGCAGCTCGCGGCCCTATCAGCCCCAGCATTTT
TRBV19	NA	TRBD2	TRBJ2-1	CASSPALAGGIYNEQFF	TGTGCCAGTAGTCCGGCACTAGCGGGGGGGATATACAATGAGCAGTTCTTC
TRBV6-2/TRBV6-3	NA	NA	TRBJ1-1	CASSYSYNPGRTEAFF	TGTGCCAGCAGTTACTCCTATAATCCAGGGAGGACTGAAGCTTTCTTT
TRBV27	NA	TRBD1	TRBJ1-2	CASSWDRGYGYTF	TGTGCCAGCAGTTGGGACAGAGGCTATGGCTACACCTTC
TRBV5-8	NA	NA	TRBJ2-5	CASSFGTKIQETQYF	TGTGCCAGCAGCTTTGGGACAAAGATACAAGAGACCCAGTACTTC
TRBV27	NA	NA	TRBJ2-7	CASSLSSYSYEQYF	TGTGCCAGCAGTTTATCGAGCTACTCCTACGAGCAGTACTTC
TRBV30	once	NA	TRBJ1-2	CAWRSQTRGYTF	TGTGCCTGGAGGTCGCAAACGAGGGGCTACACCTTC
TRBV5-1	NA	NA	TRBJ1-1	CASSLGSREGEAFF	TGCGCCAGCAGTCTTGGCAGCAGGGAGGGTGAAGCTTTCTTT
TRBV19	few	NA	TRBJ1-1	CASSIYTGTEAFF	TGTGCCAGTAGTATTTATACAGGCACTGAAGCTTTCTTT
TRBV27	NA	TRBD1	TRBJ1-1	CASSSLQGAITEAFF	TGTGCCAGCAGTTCCCTACAGGGGGCTATCACTGAAGCTTTCTTT
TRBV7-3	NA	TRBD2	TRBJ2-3	CASSPVAGGTDTQYF	TGTGCCAGCAGCCCCGTAGCGGGGGGGACAGATACGCAGTATTTT
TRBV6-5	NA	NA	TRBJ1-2	CASSYSASWYGYTF	TGTGCCAGCAGTTACTCTGCCAGTTGGTATGGCTACACCTTC
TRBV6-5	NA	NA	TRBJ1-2	CASSYQGYGYTF	TGTGCCAGCAGTTACCAGGGCTATGGCTACACCTTC
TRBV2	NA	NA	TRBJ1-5	CASSDWIGAGQPQHF	TGTGCCAGCAGTGACTGGATAGGGGCAGGGCAGCCCCAGCATTTT
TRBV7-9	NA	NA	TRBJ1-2	CASSPLGAVGYTF	TGTGCCAGCAGCCCCCTGGGGGCTGTGGGCTACACCTTC